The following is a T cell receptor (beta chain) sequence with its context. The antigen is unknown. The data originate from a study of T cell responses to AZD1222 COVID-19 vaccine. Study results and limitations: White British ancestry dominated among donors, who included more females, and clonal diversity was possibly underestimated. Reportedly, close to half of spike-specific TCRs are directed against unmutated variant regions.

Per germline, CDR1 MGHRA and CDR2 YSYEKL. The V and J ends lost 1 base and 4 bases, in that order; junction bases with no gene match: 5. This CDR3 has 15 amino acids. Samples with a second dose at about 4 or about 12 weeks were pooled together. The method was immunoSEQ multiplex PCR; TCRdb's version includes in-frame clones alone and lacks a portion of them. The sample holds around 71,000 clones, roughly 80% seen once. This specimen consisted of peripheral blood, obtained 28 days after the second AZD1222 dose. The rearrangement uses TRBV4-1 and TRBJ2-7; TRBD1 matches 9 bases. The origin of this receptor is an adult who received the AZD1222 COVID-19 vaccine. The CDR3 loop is CASSQGGQGGYEQYF. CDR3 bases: TGCGCCAGCAGCCAAGGGGGACAGGGAGGATACGAGCAGTACTTC.